This TCR beta chain was sequenced in a study of T cell changes during pregnancy in multiple sclerosis. CDR3 length equals 12 residues. The ends lost 10 bases at V and 4 bases at J; junction bases unmatched: 6. Germline values: CDR1 MNHEY, CDR2 SVGAGI. Sequencing was performed with immunoSEQ multiplex PCR; in TCRdb, only in-frame clones are kept and a portion is missing. The sample holds 35,000 to 40,000 clones, about 94% seen once. This chain links TRBV6-5 with TRBJ1-2, with 7 bases fitting TRBD1. The starting material was CD4+ T cells from peripheral blood mononuclear cells, obtained in the second trimester of pregnancy. The sequence derives from a female donor with multiple sclerosis, enrolled in a pregnancy study. In nucleotides, the CDR3 is TGTGCCATCCAGACAGGGCCCTATGGCTACACCTTC. Translation gives CAIQTGPYGYTF.